This T cell receptor beta chain appears in the sequencing data of a study of T-cell memory formation after mild COVID-19. About this clonotype itself: Its antigen remains unidentified.

Broader study findings: Clones contracting day 15 to 85 were balanced CD4/CD8; later expanders leaned CD4+.

TCRdb re-called the 5' RACE reads through MiXCR, storing one row per CDR3 protein. The sample carries under 400,000 distinct CDR3 sequences, 20% to 25% recorded once. The CDR3 consists of 15 residues. Germline V CDR1 and CDR2: SGDLS, YYNGEE. The V and J ends lost 4 bases and 6 bases respectively, with 17 bases between them. The chain couples TRBV9 to TRBJ2-4; D possibly corresponds to TRBD1 (6 bases). The specimen sequenced was PBMCs or a T cell subset sorted from them (not recorded which). The sequence came from an adult woman who had mild COVID-19 (a few samples of this study predate the infection). Cell type and time point are not known. The CDR3 bases are TGTGCCAGCAGCTACGAAACAGGGCTTAGAAACATTCAGTACTTC. Encoded protein: CASSYETGLRNIQYF. The entire variable domain, with the rest obtained from reference TRBV9 and TRBJ2-4, is as follows: DSGVTQTPKHLITATGQRVTLRCSPRSGDLSVYWYQQSLDQGLQFLIQYYNGEERAKGNILERFSAQQFPDLHSELNLSSLELGDSALYFCASSYETGLRNIQYFGAGTRLSVL.